This TCR beta chain originates from a study of breast tumors, draining lymph nodes, adjacent tissues. Study conclusions and caveats: Compared with basal-like, luminal-like tumors shared significantly more repertoire with nontumor tissue.

On this clonotype: As yet, its antigen is unknown.

Samples came from axillary lymph nodes draining the breast cancer. TCRdb passed the multiplex PCR reads through MiXCR, listing each CDR3 protein once. The sample includes about 180,000 distinct CDR3 sequences, around a third of them seen just once. The V end was cut by 10 bases, the J end by 5 bases, with 20 bases between. The germline V gene encodes CDR1 ENHRY and CDR2 SYGVKD. The CDR3 has 15 amino acids. The sequence came from a female donor with breast cancer. Some clones in this sample may be carry-over from other donors' samples. The sequencing sample was made of axillary lymph node tissue. The chain links TRBV10-3 to TRBJ1-4; D is undetermined. The CDR3 spells CATLHTGGLNEKLFF. CDR3 in DNA: TGTGCCACCCTGCACACCGGAGGGTTAAATGAAAAACTGTTTTTT.